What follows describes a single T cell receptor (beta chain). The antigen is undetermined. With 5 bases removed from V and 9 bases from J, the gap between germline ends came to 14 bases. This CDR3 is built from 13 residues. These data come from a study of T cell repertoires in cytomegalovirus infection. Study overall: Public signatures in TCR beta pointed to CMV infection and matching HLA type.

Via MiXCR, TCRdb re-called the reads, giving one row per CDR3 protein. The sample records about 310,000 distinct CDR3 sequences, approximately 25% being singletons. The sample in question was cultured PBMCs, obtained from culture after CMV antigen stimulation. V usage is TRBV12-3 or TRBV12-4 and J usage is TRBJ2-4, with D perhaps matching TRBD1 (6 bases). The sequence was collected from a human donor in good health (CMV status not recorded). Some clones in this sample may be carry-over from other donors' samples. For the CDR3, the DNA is TGTGCCAGCAGTCCTACCCAGGGGACCATTCAGTACTTC. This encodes CASSPTQGTIQYF.